A single sample is the source of the 30 T cell receptor beta chains below, sequenced in a study of T cells in women clearing cervical HPV infection. Libraries were prepared by immunoSEQ multiplex PCR; TCRdb keeps only in-frame clonotypes and omits some of them. Here the sample table reports approximately 18,000 clones. The sequenced sample consisted of blood buffy coat. The receptors stem from a woman between 18 and 75 years old with a cervical HPV16 infection that either progressed to CIN3+ or cleared (not recorded which).

Note on this clone: The observed sequence ends 3 residues before the CDR3 terminus, with the missing tail filled in from the germline J gene. The rearrangement joins TRBV27 to TRBJ2-2; tentative D call: TRBD1 (5 bases). CDR3 length equals 15 residues. V was shortened by 8 bases and J by 6 bases, with 19 bases between the two germline ends. In germline, CDR1 is MNHEY, CDR2 SMNVEV (reference sequence). The part of the CDR3 DNA that was read is TGTGCCAGCTACTACACAGGCGTTTGGTCCGGGGAG. The encoded protein is CASYYTGVWSGE. In full, the CDR3 is CASYYTGVWSGELFF.

As to this clone: From the germline J gene comes the end of the CDR3, since the read stops 3 residues before it. The chain combines TRBV7-2 with TRBJ2-3; D is ambiguous. Germline values: CDR1 SGHTA, CDR2 FQGNSA. Trimming shortened V by 5 bases and J by 0 bases, and 12 bases separated the two germline ends. This CDR3 is 15 amino acids long. The CDR3 bases that were read are TGTGCCAGCAGCGTTACATCAATCAGCACAGATACG. It yields the protein CASSVTSISTDT. The CDR3 in its entirety is CASSVTSISTDTQYF.

Notes on this clone: The CDR3 end is not reached by the read, which stops 3 residues before it; the germline J gene fills it in. V usage is TRBV18 and J usage is TRBJ1-3; D not certain. V was shortened by 3 bases and J by 4 bases, with 10 bases between the two germline ends. Germline V gene data show CDR1 as KGHSH and CDR2 as LQKENI. CDR3 length equals 14 residues. The CDR3 sequence: CASSPQSGGNTIYF. The CDR3 DNA, read in part, is TGTGCCAGCTCACCCCAATCAGGCGGAAACACC.

With respect to this clone: Read sequence stops 3 residues before the CDR3 end, and the germline J gene provides the missing end. The genes are TRBV5-1 and TRBJ1-4, with TRBD1 matching 7 bases. There are 15 residues in the CDR3. J gave up 8 bases and V 9 bases, and 16 bases lay outside the gene matches. Germline CDR1 SGHRS, CDR2 YFSETQ. The sequenced part of the CDR3 DNA is TGCGCCACCCGGACCGAAACAGGGGCCAAGGAAAAA. The encoded protein is CATRTETGAKEK. Given in full, the CDR3 is CATRTETGAKEKLFF. Based on the CDR3 plus reference TRBV5-1 and TRBJ1-4, the full variable domain is KAGVTQTPRYLIKTRGQQVTLSCSPISGHRSVSWYQQTPGQGLQFLFEYFSETQRNKGNFPGRFSGRQFSNSRSEMNVSTLELGDSALYLCATRTETGAKEKLFFGSGTQLSVL.

Turning to this clone: Coverage ceases 3 residues before the CDR3 finishes, and the germline J gene fills in the end. The V and J genes are TRBV20-1 and TRBJ1-1; D ambiguous. In germline, CDR1 is DFQATT, CDR2 SNEGSKA (reference sequence). Trimming pared 3 bases from V and 0 bases from J, leaving 8 bases between. The CDR3 has 13 residues. The CDR3 loop reads CSARNSLNTEAFF. The CDR3 bases that were read are TGCAGTGCTAGGAACAGCTTGAACACTGAA.

Details on this clone: Read data end 3 residues before the CDR3 end; the end is taken from the germline J gene. This sequence joins TRBV6-4 and TRBJ1-1, with a possible D match to TRBD1 (5 bases). The CDR3 is made up of 14 amino acids. In germline, CDR1 is MRHNA, CDR2 SNTAGT. The V and J ends lost 0 bases and 5 bases respectively, with 10 bases between them. The sequenced CDR3 bases are TGTGCCAGCAGTGACTCGAGTCGGGGGACTGAA. Its protein product is CASSDSSRGTE. The CDR3 as a whole reads CASSDSSRGTEAFF.

Remarks on this clone: The read terminates 3 residues ahead of where the CDR3 ends, so the germline J gene completes it. J is TRBJ2-7 and V is TRBV19; TRBD2 matches at 8 bases. V shed 6 bases and J 2 bases; nucleotides not matched to a gene: 6. The CDR3 is made up of 14 amino acids. CDR1 LNHDA and CDR2 SQIVND come from the germline V gene (reference sequence). CDR3 sequence: CASSHSGAPYEQYF. The sequenced part of the CDR3 DNA is TGTGCCAGTAGCCATAGCGGGGCTCCCTACGAG.

Worth noting for this clone: The read halts 3 residues ahead of the CDR3 end, with the missing end drawn from the germline J gene. The chain recombines TRBV6-1 with TRBJ2-2; D remains ambiguous. Germline loops: CDR1 MNHNS, CDR2 SASEGT. Trimming stripped 0 bases from V and 6 bases from J, with 11 bases between. The CDR3 extends over 15 amino acids. Incomplete CDR3 DNA: TGTGCCAGCAGTGAAGCGGTAAAAGGGCCCGGGGAG. Translated: CASSEAVKGPGE. The whole CDR3 sequence is CASSEAVKGPGELFF.

About this clone itself: The CDR3 end falls 3 residues outside the read, so it is completed with the germline J gene. This sample also contains other DNA sequences that code for the same CDR3. J is TRBJ2-2 and V is TRBV10-3; 9 nucleotides agree with TRBD1. Germline V gene data show CDR1 as ENHRY and CDR2 as SYGVKD. The CDR3 loop spans 15 amino acids. The V gene end was trimmed by 4 bases and the J gene end by 3 bases; junction bases not matched to a gene: 3. CDR3: CAISAQGADTGELFF. The sequenced CDR3 bases are TGTGCCATCAGTGCACAGGGGGCGGACACCGGGGAG.

Concerning this clone: The read terminates 3 residues before the CDR3 end, so the remaining end is supplied by the germline J gene. The chain has TRBV4-1 and TRBJ2-5; 8 positions match TRBD1. Germline lookup yields CDR1 MGHRA and CDR2 YSYEKL. V was pared by 0 bases and J by 2 bases, with 8 bases of the junction left unmatched. The CDR3 covers 17 residues. The DNA read from the CDR3 is TGCGCCAGCAGCCAAGATTGGCAGGGGGCACAACAAGAGACC. It is translated as CASSQDWQGAQQET. The complete CDR3 reads CASSQDWQGAQQETQYF.

A note on this clone: The missing CDR3 end, 3 residues past where the read stops, is filled in from the germline J gene. The chain combines TRBV19 with TRBJ2-4, with 9 bases matching TRBD1. Looked up from germline, CDR1 is LNHDA and CDR2 is SQIVND (reference sequence). Trimming at V came to 7 bases and at J to 7 bases, leaving 5 bases not matched to a gene. CDR3 length: 13 amino acids. This chain's CDR3 is CASNRGQGNIQYF. Incomplete CDR3 DNA: TGTGCCAGTAATCGGGGACAGGGCAACATT.

Of note for this clone: Read coverage stops 3 residues before the CDR3 terminus; the germline J gene supplies the remainder. The rearrangement joins TRBV5-4 to TRBJ2-3; no definite D call. Germline loops: CDR1 SGHNT, CDR2 YYREEE (reference sequence). The CDR3 sequence is 14 residues long. V was pared by 0 bases and J by 1 base, with 6 bases between. The covered CDR3 bases are TGTGCCAGCAGCTTGGACAGACGCACAGATACG. This codes for CASSLDRRTDT. The CDR3 reads in full as CASSLDRRTDTQYF.

As to this clone: Sequencing ends 3 residues short of the CDR3 end; the germline J gene provides the rest. J is TRBJ2-1 and V is TRBV29-1; TRBD2 is a possible D gene (6 bases). This CDR3 comprises 14 residues. Trimming shortened V by 5 bases and J by 8 bases, and 19 bases separated the two germline ends. Germline loops: CDR1 SQVTM, CDR2 ANQGSEA. The sequenced CDR3 bases are TGCAGCGTTTCCACTGGGGCGGGGTTGGATGAG. Its protein is CSVSTGAGLDE. The entire CDR3 sequence reads CSVSTGAGLDEQFF.

For this clone: The read falls 3 residues short of the CDR3 end, and the missing part is taken from the germline J gene. This sequence joins TRBV5-1 and TRBJ2-7; D is unresolved. Germline loops: CDR1 SGHRS, CDR2 YFSETQ. V lost 0 bases and J 2 bases, leaving 9 bases between the germline ends. The CDR3 is 14 residues long. The covered CDR3 bases are TGCGCCAGCAGCTTGGCGGCGGATACCTACGAG. Protein sequence: CASSLAADTYE. The entire CDR3 reads CASSLAADTYEQYF.

Notes on this clone: The CDR3 end is not reached by the read, which stops 3 residues before it; the germline J gene fills it in. This chain links TRBV6-4 with TRBJ1-4; tentatively, D is TRBD1 (6 bases). The V and J ends lost 3 bases and 3 bases respectively, with 11 bases between them. The CDR3 totals 15 residues. The germline V gene encodes CDR1 MRHNA and CDR2 SNTAGT. CDR3 residues: CASSEGQGPNEKLFF. The CDR3 bases that were read are TGTGCCAGCAGTGAAGGGCAGGGGCCTAATGAAAAA.

In regard to this clone: With the read ending 3 residues before the CDR3 end, the germline J gene is used to fill in that end. This chain uses TRBV5-1 with TRBJ2-2, with D possibly being TRBD2 (5 bases). Germline V CDR1 and CDR2: SGHRS, YFSETQ. V was pared by 3 bases and J by 1 base, with 13 bases between. This CDR3 has 16 amino acids. The CDR3 spells CASSYLSGRNTGELFF. The sequenced part of the CDR3 DNA is TGCGCCAGCAGCTATCTATCGGGGAGGAACACCGGGGAG.

About this clone: The read stops 3 residues short of the end of the CDR3; the missing end is completed from the germline J gene. The chain links TRBV6-2 or TRBV6-3 to TRBJ2-7; 9 bases map to TRBD2. Germline trimming cut 2 bases from V and 2 bases from J; bases unmatched to any gene: 10. The CDR3 is 17 residues long. The germline V gene has CDR1 MNHEY and CDR2 SVGEGT. The CDR3 here is CASSYPPSGRTTYEQYF. The sequenced part of the CDR3 DNA is TGTGCCAGCAGTTACCCGCCGAGCGGGAGGACCACCTACGAG.

Notes on this clone: With the read ending 3 residues before the CDR3 end, the germline J gene is used to fill in that end. The chain couples TRBV2 to TRBJ1-4; the D is unclear. The V gene's germline CDR1 is SNHLY and CDR2 FYNNEI. CDR3 length: 14 residues. Trimming took off 4 bases at V and 8 bases at J, with 14 bases between the two ends. The DNA read from the CDR3 is TGTGCCAGCAGTGCCAACTGGGTCGGGGAAAAA. Residues: CASSANWVGEK. The entire CDR3 protein reads CASSANWVGEKLFF.

Turning to this clone: Read data end 3 residues before the CDR3 end; the end is taken from the germline J gene. The V gene is TRBV12-3 or TRBV12-4, the J gene TRBJ2-5; 7 bases are a match to TRBD1. The V gene end was trimmed by 5 bases and the J gene end by 2 bases; junction bases not matched to a gene: 11. CDR3 length: 16 amino acids. The CDR3 protein is CASSVTGPISQETQYF. Incomplete CDR3 DNA: TGTGCCAGCAGTGTGACAGGGCCCATCTCTCAAGAGACC.

To note about this clone: The read ends 3 residues before the CDR3 terminus; that terminus is restored from the germline J gene. The chain recombines TRBV20-1 with TRBJ2-7; D is possibly TRBD1 (6 bases). The CDR3 spans 12 residues. V shed 1 base and J shed 3 bases, with 7 bases lying between them. The germline CDR1 and CDR2 sequences are DFQATT and SNEGSKA (reference sequence). CDR3 bases read: TGCAGTGCTAGAGCGGACAGCTACGAG. As protein: CSARADSYE. The entire CDR3 is CSARADSYEQYF.

As concerns this clone: The read ends 3 residues before the CDR3 terminus; that terminus is restored from the germline J gene. The V gene is TRBV19, the J gene TRBJ1-1; D is perhaps TRBD1 (5 bases). Germline CDR1 reads LNHDA; CDR2 reads SQIVND (reference sequence). V lost 1 base and J 7 bases, leaving 13 bases between the germline ends. The CDR3 runs 14 residues. CDR3 sequence: CASSIAPARGEAFF. CDR3 bases read: TGTGCCAGTAGTATAGCCCCGGCGAGGGGTGAA.

With respect to this clone: The read comes to an end 3 residues before the CDR3 does, leaving the germline J gene to fill in the end. The chain uses TRBV5-6 and TRBJ1-1; tentatively, D is TRBD1 (5 bases). V lost 0 bases and J lost 6, with 12 bases in between. The CDR3 has 14 amino acids. Germline-derived CDR1 and CDR2 are SGHDT and YYEEEE. The sequenced CDR3 bases are TGTGCCAGCAGCTTGGCCTCTGGGGACTCTGAA. Protein: CASSLASGDSE. The whole CDR3 is CASSLASGDSEAFF.

As regards this clone: The read terminates 3 residues before the CDR3 end, so the remaining end is supplied by the germline J gene. The chain has TRBV6-2 or TRBV6-3 and TRBJ2-1; weak D call: TRBD2 (5 bases). Germline lookup yields CDR1 MNHEY and CDR2 SVGEGT. CDR3 length: 15 amino acids. V gave up 6 bases and J gave up 5 bases, with 17 bases separating them. The CDR3 sequence is CASSPLSTRNNEQFF. The CDR3 bases that were read are TGTGCCAGCAGCCCCCTATCCACTAGGAACAATGAG.

Details on this clone: Within the sample, other DNA sequences also encode this same CDR3. The CDR3 region is CASSEQGARSNQPQHF. Incomplete CDR3 DNA: TGTGCCAGCAGTGAGCAAGGGGCGAGGAGCAATCAGCCC. The chain couples TRBV2 to TRBJ1-5, with D possibly being TRBD1 (5 bases). Coverage ceases 3 residues before the CDR3 finishes, and the germline J gene fills in the end. V gave up 3 bases and J gave up 1 base, with 13 bases separating them. The CDR3 spans 16 residues. CDR1 is SNHLY, CDR2 FYNNEI, per germline.

To note about this clone: The sequenced fragment ends 3 residues before the CDR3 boundary, so the rest is inferred from the germline J gene. The chain links TRBV20-1 to TRBJ2-2, with TRBD1 matching 7 bases. V trimming: 6 bases; J trimming: 4 bases; junction bases outside the gene matches: 14. This CDR3 contains 16 residues. Germline V gene lookup returns CDR1 DFQATT and CDR2 SNEGSKA (reference sequence). The sequenced CDR3 bases are TGCAGTGCCTTGCCCACAGGGGCGAGAGTCACCGGGGAG. Protein sequence: CSALPTGARVTGE. The full CDR3 reads CSALPTGARVTGELFF.

The CDR3 is CASSEKVYEQYF. CDR3 bases read: TGCGCCAGCAGTGAGAAGGTTTACGAG. The chain has TRBV10-1 and TRBJ2-7; no reliable D call. The CDR3 goes on 3 residues after the read ends, and that part is filled in from the germline J gene. Germline V gene sequence: CDR1 WNHNN, CDR2 SYGVQD (reference sequence). Trimming took 2 bases from V and 4 from J, leaving 6 bases between them. There are 12 residues in the CDR3.

Of note for this clone: The read terminates 3 residues ahead of where the CDR3 ends, so the germline J gene completes it. J is TRBJ1-4 and V is TRBV9; 8 nucleotides agree with TRBD1. This CDR3 is built from 16 residues. Germline CDR1 reads SGDLS; CDR2 reads YYNGEE. After removal of 10 bases from V and 2 bases from J, the junction contained 13 bases not matched to a gene. The CDR3: CARRQGRRATNEKLFF. The CDR3 DNA, read in part, is TGTGCCCGCCGACAGGGGAGGAGGGCTACTAATGAAAAA.

This clone is classed as medium-sized by frequency. The read stops 3 residues short of the end of the CDR3; the missing end is completed from the germline J gene. The J gene is TRBJ2-4, the V gene TRBV28; the D gene is possibly TRBD2 (7 bases). This CDR3 has 15 residues. V lost 10 bases and J 2 bases, leaving 18 bases between the germline ends. The V gene's germline CDR1 is MDHEN and CDR2 SYDVKM. The CDR3 is CATGRRGGSKNIQYF. The covered CDR3 bases are TGTGCCACTGGACGCAGGGGAGGGTCCAAAAACATT.

As to this clone: The CDR3 goes on 3 residues after the read ends, and that part is filled in from the germline J gene. The chain employs TRBV11-2 and TRBJ2-1; a weak D match, TRBD1 (5 bases). The CDR3 covers 14 residues. The V end was cut by 1 base, the J end by 2 bases, with 6 bases between. Germline V CDR1 and CDR2: SGHAT, FQNNGV. The CDR3 reads CASSLVQAYNEQFF. The covered CDR3 bases are TGTGCCAGCAGCTTAGTACAGGCCTACAATGAG.

In regard to this clone: The sequence runs out 3 residues before the end of the CDR3; the remainder is reconstructed from the germline J gene. The chain carries TRBV7-4 and TRBJ1-5; D uncertain. V gave up 6 bases and J gave up 6 bases, with 15 bases separating them. Germline lookup yields CDR1 SGHVT and CDR2 SQSDAQ. The CDR3 covers 14 residues. CDR3 DNA, as far as it was read: TGTGCCAGCAGGCTAGGATGGTCCGGTCAGCCC. It yields the protein CASRLGWSGQP. The CDR3 in full is CASRLGWSGQPQHF.